These 8 T cell receptor beta chains were all obtained from the same sample, sequenced in a study of Graves' ophthalmopathy and Graves' hyperthyroidism. From RNA, the CDR3 regions of TCR beta chains were amplified and sequenced. Amplification began with first-round RT-PCR using HTBI primers, then second-round multiplex PCR was performed. TCRdb used MiXCR to reprocess the multiplex PCR reads, holding one entry per CDR3 protein. Of more than 1,000,000 distinct CDR3 sequences detected, less than 45% appear once; the ten largest clones hold approximately 10%. Sequencing was carried out using peripheral blood or thyroid tissue (not recorded which). Receptors were obtained from an adult man with Graves' hyperthyroidism.

The chain combines TRBV20-1 with TRBJ1-3, with no clear D. Trimming stripped 5 bases from V and 0 bases from J, with 11 bases between. Germline-derived CDR1 and CDR2 are DFQATT and SNEGSKA (reference sequence). This CDR3 contains 14 residues. The CDR3 nucleotides are TGCAGTGCTGCGGACGGACTCTCTGGAAACACCATATATTTT. Translating it yields CSAADGLSGNTIYF.

As to this clonotype: This may stem from a read error, because a much larger clone lies one nucleotide away. The chain couples TRBV20-1 to TRBJ2-7; 8 nucleotides align to TRBD1. This CDR3 is built from 14 residues. The ends lost 1 base at V and 3 bases at J; junction bases unmatched: 5. The V gene's germline CDR1 is DFQATT and CDR2 SNEGSKA (reference sequence). The CDR3 DNA reads TGCAGTGCTAGAGGACAGGGGCCCTTCTACGAGCAGTACTTC. It codes for CSARGQGPFYEQYF.

The chain is built from TRBV2 and TRBJ2-3; 9 bases line up with TRBD1. This CDR3 has 14 amino acids. Germline V lookup: CDR1 SNHLY, CDR2 FYNNEI. Trimming removed 5 bases from V and 4 bases from J; junction bases left unmatched: 4. The CDR3: CASSSDRGADTQYF. The CDR3 nucleotides are TGTGCCAGCAGTTCCGACAGGGGGGCAGATACGCAGTATTTT.

Details on this clonotype: An end of the junction differs from the germline gene, which may be a read error. This chain joins TRBV10-3 and TRBJ2-2, with D maybe TRBD1 (5 bases). This CDR3 is 16 amino acids long. Germline V gene sequence: CDR1 ENHRY, CDR2 SYGVKD. The CDR3 sequence is CASSYGRTLNAGELFF. CDR3 coding DNA: TGTGCCAGCAGTTATGGTAGGACACTGAACGCCGGGGAGCTGTTTTTT.

This clonotype was seen repeatedly, ten times or more. CDR3 sequence reads: CASSVGVDHTEAFF. DNA for the CDR3: TGTGCCAGCAGCGTAGGTGTAGACCACACTGAAGCTTTCTTT. The chain couples TRBV9 to TRBJ1-1; D unclear. Germline CDR1 is SGDLS and CDR2 is YYNGEE. V lost 0 bases to trimming and J lost 3 bases, with 9 bases between them. The CDR3 is 14 residues long.

In this sample, this clonotype turned up a few times. The CDR3 nucleotides read TGCGCCAGCAGCCAAGACAAGGGGAGGGGTCAGCCCCAGCATTTT. This encodes CASSQDKGRGQPQHF. V gene TRBV4-1 combines with J gene TRBJ1-5, with D perhaps TRBD1 (5 bases). Germline CDR1 is MGHRA and CDR2 is YSYEKL. The CDR3 runs 15 residues. Trimming cost V 0 bases and J 6 bases, with 12 bases left between them.

The V gene is TRBV7-2, the J gene TRBJ2-7; either TRBD1 or TRBD2 may supply D (5 bases each). The length of the CDR3 is 15 residues. The V gene's germline CDR1 is SGHTA and CDR2 FQGNSA. The V end lost 5 bases, the J end lost 5 bases, and 19 bases lay between the germline ends. The CDR3 sequence: CASSREGREWNEQYF. The CDR3, as DNA: TGTGCCAGCAGCCGCGAGGGCAGGGAGTGGAACGAGCAGTACTTC.

V and J are TRBV24-1 and TRBJ2-3; the match to TRBD1 covers 9 bases. J lost 2 bases, V lost 7 bases, and 6 bases had no gene match. CDR1 and CDR2 (germline): KGHDR, SFDVKD. The CDR3 length is 15 residues. The CDR3 DNA follows: TGTGCCACCAGAGACAGGGGGGGACCCACAGATACGCAGTATTTT. Amino acids: CATRDRGGPTDTQYF.